These 25 T cell receptor beta chains were sequenced from one sample in a study of cytomegalovirus exposure and HLA in healthy donors. With 60 Vbeta and 13 Jbeta primers, the PCR was carried out. The protocol was immunoSEQ multiplex PCR, while the TCRdb copy is restricted to in-frame clones and leaves out a portion. Of roughly 190,000 clones in the sample, about 13% were seen once. Sequencing input: PBMCs. The receptors here all came from a man over 45 in good health and CMV-seropositive.

The V gene is TRBV7-8, the J gene TRBJ2-5, with TRBD1 matching 7 bases. CDR3 length equals 14 residues. The germline CDR1 and CDR2 sequences are SGHVS and FQNEAQ. After removal of 1 base from V and 4 bases from J, the junction contained 3 bases not matched to a gene. CDR3 in amino acids: CASSLGAGGETQYF. The CDR3 coding sequence is TGTGCCAGCAGCTTAGGAGCAGGGGGAGAGACCCAGTACTTC.

This clone was found a few times. V gene TRBV18 combines with J gene TRBJ2-1; D may be TRBD1 (7 bases). In germline, CDR1 is KGHSH, CDR2 LQKENI. With 4 bases removed from V and 7 bases from J, the gap between germline ends came to 17 bases. The CDR3 runs to 15 residues. In DNA, the CDR3 is TGTGCCAGCTCACTGACAGGGAGGCTCGTAAATGAGCAGTTCTTC. The encoded protein is CASSLTGRLVNEQFF.

This clone was picked up a small number of times. This chain joins TRBV5-1 and TRBJ2-1; 9 nucleotides align to TRBD2. The germline gives CDR1 SGHRS, CDR2 YFSETQ. With 2 bases clipped from V and 9 bases from J, the junction kept 9 bases outside the gene matches. The length of the CDR3 is 15 residues. DNA of the CDR3: TGCGCCAGCAGCTTAGCGGTGCGGGGGGGCCGTGAGCAGTTCTTC. It is translated as CASSLAVRGGREQFF.

In this sample, this clone turned up a few times. The V and J genes are TRBV19 and TRBJ1-1; D is perhaps TRBD1 (5 bases). Germline CDR1 and CDR2: LNHDA and SQIVND (reference sequence). V shed 7 bases and J shed 0 bases, with 9 bases lying between them. This CDR3 has 13 amino acids. CDR3 nucleotide sequence: TGTGCCAGTATCCCGACAGTGAACACTGAAGCTTTCTTT. Translating it yields CASIPTVNTEAFF.

In regard to this clone: At one of its ends the junction is not consistent with the germline gene, which may arise from a read error. This chain's CDR3 is CASSLDPGGNTEAFF. CDR3 nucleotide sequence: TGTGCCAGCAGCCTGGATCCGGGCGGGAACACTGAGGCTTTCTTT. The chain carries TRBV4-2 and TRBJ1-1, with D hard to call. This CDR3 is 15 amino acids long. Germline CDR1 and CDR2: LGHNA and YNFKEQ.

This clone was seen a few times. The chain joins TRBV5-6 to TRBJ1-4; D is perhaps TRBD1 (6 bases). The ends were cut back, 3 bases at V and 8 bases at J, with 17 bases in the middle. Germline assignment: CDR1 SGHDT and CDR2 YYEEEE. This CDR3 contains 15 residues. As DNA, the CDR3 is TGTGCCAGCAGCTCCTCCCAGGGGCCGGGCGAAAAACTGTTTTTT. This codes for CASSSSQGPGEKLFF. Filled out from reference TRBV5-6 and TRBJ1-4, the complete variable domain reads DAGVTQSPTHLIKTRGQQVTLRCSPKSGHDTVSWYQQALGQGPQFIFQYYEEEERQRGNFPDRFSGHQFPNYSSELNVNALLLGDSALYLCASSSSQGPGEKLFFGSGTQLSVL.

There are a few counts of this clone. V gene TRBV5-4 combines with J gene TRBJ1-2; no clear D gene. The germline V and J ends were trimmed by 3 bases and 6 bases, with 15 bases remaining between them. Germline V gene data show CDR1 as SGHNT and CDR2 as YYREEE (reference sequence). The CDR3 loop spans 14 amino acids. Written as DNA, the CDR3 is TGTGCCAGCAGCTCCCGCTGGGAGGCACATGGCTACACCTTC. Residues: CASSSRWEAHGYTF.

This clone was detected only a few times. The chain couples TRBV2 to TRBJ2-7, with TRBD2 as a possible D gene (5 bases). The CDR3 runs 13 residues. Trimming removed 8 bases at V and 2 bases at J, with 13 bases between. The germline V gene has CDR1 SNHLY and CDR2 FYNNEI. The CDR3 is CASVEVRPYEQYV. The CDR3 DNA is TGTGCCAGCGTGGAGGTACGCCCCTACGAGCAGTACGTC.

V usage is TRBV9 and J usage is TRBJ1-5; TRBD1 is a possible D gene (5 bases). Germline CDR1 SGDLS, CDR2 YYNGEE. The CDR3 is made up of 15 amino acids. Trimming left V 1 base short and J 3 bases short, with 11 bases between. The DNA for the CDR3 is TGTGCCAGCAGCGTAACAGGTTTGTACAATCAGCCCCAGCATTTT. Translating it yields CASSVTGLYNQPQHF.

This rearrangement joins TRBV10-3 to TRBJ2-3; a weak D match, TRBD2 (5 bases). CDR3 size: 13 residues. Trimming left V 4 bases short and J 6 bases short, with 11 bases between. In germline, CDR1 is ENHRY, CDR2 SYGVKD. This chain's CDR3 is CAISGTVGDTQYF. As DNA, the CDR3 is TGTGCCATCAGTGGGACTGTTGGGGATACGCAGTATTTT.

This clone has just a few counts. The CDR3 spells CASSPTGSGANVLTF. The CDR3 DNA sequence: TGTGCCAGCAGCCCAACAGGGAGTGGGGCCAACGTCCTGACTTTC. The rearrangement links TRBV7-6 to TRBJ2-6, with D perhaps TRBD1 (6 bases). CDR3 length: 15 amino acids. The V end was cut by 5 bases, the J end by 3 bases, with 11 bases between. From germline, CDR1 is SGHVS and CDR2 FNYEAQ. The full variable domain, in which reference TRBV7-6 and TRBJ2-6 provide the parts outside the CDR3, is GAGVSQSPRYKVTKRGQDVALRCDPISGHVSLYWYRQALGQGPEFLTYFNYEAQQDKSGLPNDRFSAERPEGSISTLTIQRTEQRDSAMYRCASSPTGSGANVLTFGAGSRLTVL.

The rearrangement joins TRBV2 to TRBJ2-5; a weak D match, TRBD1 (5 bases). The germline CDR1 and CDR2 sequences are SNHLY and FYNNEI. The CDR3 extends over 14 amino acids. Deletions cut 4 bases from V and 5 bases from J, with 14 bases between. The DNA for the CDR3 is TGTGCCAGCAGTGCCCGGCAGGGTGGTGAGACCCAGTACTTC. Amino acids: CASSARQGGETQYF.

This clone came up a few times. The chain has TRBV6-5 and TRBJ1-2, with D perhaps TRBD1 (5 bases). The germline V and J ends were trimmed by 6 bases and 5 bases, with 13 bases remaining between them. This CDR3 region has 13 residues. The germline gives CDR1 MNHEY, CDR2 SVGAGI. The CDR3 bases are TGTGCCAGCAGAACTGGGGCGGCGTATGGCTACACCTTC. Its translation: CASRTGAAYGYTF.

This clone was seen a handful of times. The chain has TRBV2 and TRBJ1-5, with 10 bases identical to TRBD1. CDR1 and CDR2 from the germline V gene are SNHLY and FYNNEI. The V segment lost 4 bases and the J segment 7 bases; nucleotides outside the gene matches: 4. The CDR3 loop spans 14 amino acids. The CDR3 region is CASSVEDRGQPQHF. CDR3 sequence (DNA): TGTGCCAGCAGTGTGGAGGACAGGGGGCAGCCCCAGCATTTT.

J is TRBJ1-2 and V is TRBV27, with D maybe TRBD1 (5 bases). V shed 7 bases and J shed 7 bases, with 19 bases lying between them. The V gene's germline CDR1 is MNHEY and CDR2 SMNVEV (reference sequence). The CDR3 loop spans 14 amino acids. The CDR3 here is CASTPVWGGSGYTF. CDR3 DNA sequence: TGTGCCAGCACCCCTGTTTGGGGGGGAAGTGGCTACACCTTC.

This clone was observed a handful of times. The genes are TRBV30 and TRBJ1-6, with TRBD1 identical over 10 bases. CDR1 GTSNPN and CDR2 SVGIG come from the germline V gene (reference sequence). V lost 0 bases to trimming and J lost 9 bases; unmatched junction nucleotides: 8. This CDR3 is built from 16 residues. The CDR3 loop reads CAWSVAATGGSSPLHF. The CDR3 bases are TGTGCCTGGAGTGTAGCTGCGACAGGGGGCAGTTCACCCCTCCACTTT.

This sequence joins TRBV6-5 and TRBJ1-5; D is unclear. This CDR3 is built from 13 residues. Trimming cost V 4 bases and J 1 base, with 5 bases left between them. Germline values: CDR1 MNHEY, CDR2 SVGAGI. This CDR3 is CASSLSSNQPQHF. The CDR3, as DNA: TGTGCCAGCAGTTTGTCAAGCAATCAGCCCCAGCATTTT.

V and J are TRBV4-2 and TRBJ2-5; D may be TRBD2 (7 bases). V lost 0 bases and J lost 2, with 13 bases in between. Germline-derived CDR1 and CDR2 are LGHNA and YNFKEQ. The CDR3 is made up of 16 amino acids. The CDR3 sequence is CASSQESGGIQETQYF. For the CDR3, the DNA is TGTGCCAGCAGCCAAGAGTCGGGGGGCATTCAAGAGACCCAGTACTTC.

This chain links TRBV11-3 with TRBJ2-3; the match to TRBD2 covers 7 bases. The junction had 4 bases not matched to a gene; V was cut back by 4 bases and J by 0 bases. CDR1 and CDR2 from the germline V gene are SGHNT and YENEEA. The CDR3 extends over 15 amino acids. Here the CDR3 reads CASSWSGVSTDTQYF. As DNA, the CDR3 is TGTGCCAGCAGCTGGAGCGGGGTAAGCACAGATACGCAGTATTTT.

The chain uses TRBV30 and TRBJ1-1, with 7 bases matching TRBD1. V lost 5 bases and J lost 3; bases outside the gene matches: 12. This CDR3 comprises 15 residues. Germline CDR1 and CDR2: GTSNPN and SVGIG (reference sequence). The CDR3 nucleotides read TGTGCCTGGGCCCCAGGAGGGGGCTTTTACACTGAAGCTTTCTTT. Its translation is CAWAPGGGFYTEAFF.

The chain has TRBV6-5 and TRBJ1-6; weak D call: TRBD1 (5 bases). V lost 2 bases, J lost 9 bases, and 14 bases lay in between. The CDR3 length is 15 residues. Per germline, CDR1 MNHEY and CDR2 SVGAGI. Here the CDR3 reads CASSYGAGWPSPLHF. The DNA of the CDR3 is TGTGCCAGCAGTTACGGGGCAGGGTGGCCTTCACCCCTCCACTTT.

The sample holds a few counts of this clone. The chain links TRBV2 to TRBJ2-6; D is uncertain. Germline lookup yields CDR1 SNHLY and CDR2 FYNNEI. The CDR3 extends over 15 amino acids. V lost 3 bases, J lost 4 bases, and 10 bases lay in between. CDR3 sequence (DNA): TGTGCCAGCAGTGACCAGACTCTGGGGGCCAACGTCCTGACTTTC. Translation: CASSDQTLGANVLTF.

J is TRBJ1-2 and V is TRBV14; 8 bases are a match to TRBD1. With 0 bases clipped from V and 8 bases from J, the junction kept 5 bases outside the gene matches. This CDR3 has 14 residues. Germline CDR1 and CDR2: SGHDN and FVKESK. The CDR3 coding sequence is TGTGCCAGCAGCCAAGATTCAGGGGGCGTCGGCTACACCTTC. The encoded protein is CASSQDSGGVGYTF. Drawing the rest from reference TRBV14 and TRBJ1-2, the complete variable domain is EAGVTQFPSHSVIEKGQTVTLRCDPISGHDNLYWYRRVMGKEIKFLLHFVKESKQDESGMPNNRFLAERTGGTYSTLKVQPAELEDSGVYFCASSQDSGGVGYTFGSGTRLTVV.

The chain employs TRBV14 and TRBJ1-1, with TRBD1 identical over 7 bases. In germline, CDR1 is SGHDN, CDR2 FVKESK. V lost 0 bases, J lost 4 bases, and 5 bases stayed unmatched. The CDR3 is 15 amino acids. The CDR3 is CASSQDYRGGTEAFF. Here the CDR3 DNA reads TGTGCCAGCAGCCAAGATTACAGGGGCGGCACTGAAGCTTTCTTT.

The chain combines TRBV29-1 with TRBJ1-2; TRBD1 might be the D (6 bases). This CDR3 region has 15 residues. CDR1 and CDR2 from the germline V gene are SQVTM and ANQGSEA. V shed 3 bases and J shed 6 bases, with 20 bases lying between them. CDR3 residues: CSVDGEGDMGDGYTF. The CDR3 DNA is TGCAGCGTTGATGGAGAGGGGGATATGGGTGATGGCTACACCTTC. The variable domain in full, completed from reference TRBV29-1 and TRBJ1-2, reads SAVISQKPSRDICQRGTSLTIQCQVDSQVTMMFWYRQQPGQSLTLIATANQGSEATYESGFVIDKFPISRPNLTFSTLTVSNMSPEDSSIYLCSVDGEGDMGDGYTFGSGTRLTVV.